Given below is one T cell receptor beta chain in context. This CDR3 region has 14 residues. From germline, CDR1 is LGHNA and CDR2 YNFKEQ. V was cut by 1 base and J by 6 bases, with 10 bases left in between. This specimen comes from a study of cytomegalovirus exposure and HLA in healthy donors. The PCR used 60 Vbeta and 13 Jbeta primers. Here immunoSEQ multiplex PCR was the method, and the copy in TCRdb shows in-frame clones only, minus some. The repertoire holds 50,000 to 60,000 clones, with about four fifths as singletons. The receptor's source is a female donor in good health and CMV-seronegative. The V call is TRBV4-2, the J call TRBJ1-3, with a possible D match to TRBD1 (6 bases). The sequencing input was PBMCs. CDR3 sequence: CASSQGDTLNTIYF. The CDR3 DNA sequence: TGTGCCAGCAGCCAAGGGGACACACTAAACACCATATATTTT.